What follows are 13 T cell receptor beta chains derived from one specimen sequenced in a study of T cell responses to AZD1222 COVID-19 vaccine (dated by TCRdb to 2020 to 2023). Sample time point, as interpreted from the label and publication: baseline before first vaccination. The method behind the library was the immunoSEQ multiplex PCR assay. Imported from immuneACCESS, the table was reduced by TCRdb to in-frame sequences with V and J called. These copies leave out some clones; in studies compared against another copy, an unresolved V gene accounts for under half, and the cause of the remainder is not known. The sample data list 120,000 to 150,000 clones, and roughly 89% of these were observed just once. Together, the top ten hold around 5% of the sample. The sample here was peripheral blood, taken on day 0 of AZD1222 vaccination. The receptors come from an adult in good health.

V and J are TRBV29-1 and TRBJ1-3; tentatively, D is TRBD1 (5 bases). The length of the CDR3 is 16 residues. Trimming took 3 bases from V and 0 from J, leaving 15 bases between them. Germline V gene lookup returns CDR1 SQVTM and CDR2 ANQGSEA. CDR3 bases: TGCAGCGTTGAGGTGGGGCATTGGGACTCTGGAAACACCATATATTTT. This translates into CSVEVGHWDSGNTIYF.

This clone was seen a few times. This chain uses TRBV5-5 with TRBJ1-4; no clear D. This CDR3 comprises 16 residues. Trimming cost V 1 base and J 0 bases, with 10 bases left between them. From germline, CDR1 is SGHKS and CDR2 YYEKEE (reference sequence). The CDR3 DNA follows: TGTGCCAGCAGCTTGATTCCCGCGGCAACTAATGAAAAACTGTTTTTT. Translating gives CASSLIPAATNEKLFF.

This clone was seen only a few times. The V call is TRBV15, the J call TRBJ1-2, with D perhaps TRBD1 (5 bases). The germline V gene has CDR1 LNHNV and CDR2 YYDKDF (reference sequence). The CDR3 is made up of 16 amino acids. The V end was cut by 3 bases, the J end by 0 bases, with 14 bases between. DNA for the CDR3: TGTGCCACCAGCAGGGGCTGGGACGGGGCTAACTATGGCTACACCTTC. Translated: CATSRGWDGANYGYTF.

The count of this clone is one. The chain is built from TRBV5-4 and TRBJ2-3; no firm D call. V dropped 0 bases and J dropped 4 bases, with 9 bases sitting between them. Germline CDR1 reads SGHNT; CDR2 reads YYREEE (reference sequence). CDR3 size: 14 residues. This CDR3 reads CASSLGSKADTQYF. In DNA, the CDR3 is TGTGCCAGCAGCTTGGGTAGCAAGGCAGATACGCAGTATTTT.

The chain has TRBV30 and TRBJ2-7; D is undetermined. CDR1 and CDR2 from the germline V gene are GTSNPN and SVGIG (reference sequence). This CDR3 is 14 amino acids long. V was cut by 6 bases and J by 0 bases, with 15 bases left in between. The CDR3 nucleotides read TGTGCCTGCCTTCTAGGACGGAACTCCTACGAGCAGTACTTC. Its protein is CACLLGRNSYEQYF.

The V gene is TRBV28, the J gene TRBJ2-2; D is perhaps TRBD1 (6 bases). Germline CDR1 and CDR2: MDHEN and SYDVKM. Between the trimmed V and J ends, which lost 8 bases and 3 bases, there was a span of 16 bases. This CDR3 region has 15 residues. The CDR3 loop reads CASLGDNIDTGELFF. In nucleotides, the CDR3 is TGTGCCAGCCTAGGGGACAATATTGACACCGGGGAGCTGTTTTTT.

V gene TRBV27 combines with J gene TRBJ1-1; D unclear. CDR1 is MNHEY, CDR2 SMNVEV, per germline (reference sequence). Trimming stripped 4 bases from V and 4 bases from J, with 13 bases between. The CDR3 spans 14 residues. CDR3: CASSSETDGTEAFF. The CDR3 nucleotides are TGTGCCAGCAGTTCGGAGACGGACGGCACTGAAGCTTTCTTT.

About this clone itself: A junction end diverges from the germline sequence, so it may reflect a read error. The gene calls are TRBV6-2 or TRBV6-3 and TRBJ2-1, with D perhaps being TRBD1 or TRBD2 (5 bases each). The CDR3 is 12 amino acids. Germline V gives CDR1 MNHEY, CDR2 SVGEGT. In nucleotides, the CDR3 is TGTGCCAGCAGTTACGGGGACCCTCACAATATCTTC. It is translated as CASSYGDPHNIF.

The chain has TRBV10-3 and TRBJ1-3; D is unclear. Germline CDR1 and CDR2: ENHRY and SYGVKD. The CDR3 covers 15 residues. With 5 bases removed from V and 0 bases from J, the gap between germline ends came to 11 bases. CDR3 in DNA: TGTGCCATCAGTATGGACGGACTCTCTGGAAACACCATATATTTT. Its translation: CAISMDGLSGNTIYF.

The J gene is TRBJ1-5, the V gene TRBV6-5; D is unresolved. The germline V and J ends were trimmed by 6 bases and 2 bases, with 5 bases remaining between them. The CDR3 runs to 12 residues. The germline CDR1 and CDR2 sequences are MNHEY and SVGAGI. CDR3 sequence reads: CASSTRNQPQHF. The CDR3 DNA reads TGTGCCAGCAGCACGCGCAATCAGCCCCAGCATTTT.

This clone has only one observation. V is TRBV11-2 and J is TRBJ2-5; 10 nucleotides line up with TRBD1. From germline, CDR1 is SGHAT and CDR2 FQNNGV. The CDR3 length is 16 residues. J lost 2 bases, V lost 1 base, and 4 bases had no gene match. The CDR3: CASSLGRDRGQETQYF. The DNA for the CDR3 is TGTGCCAGCAGCTTAGGCCGGGACAGGGGTCAAGAGACCCAGTACTTC.

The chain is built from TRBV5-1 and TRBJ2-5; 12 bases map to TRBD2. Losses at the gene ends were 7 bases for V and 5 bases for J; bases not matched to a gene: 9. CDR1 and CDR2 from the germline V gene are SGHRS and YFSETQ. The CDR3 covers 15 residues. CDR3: CASQTSGSVKETQYF. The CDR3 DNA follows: TGCGCCAGCCAGACTAGCGGGAGTGTAAAGGAGACCCAGTACTTC.

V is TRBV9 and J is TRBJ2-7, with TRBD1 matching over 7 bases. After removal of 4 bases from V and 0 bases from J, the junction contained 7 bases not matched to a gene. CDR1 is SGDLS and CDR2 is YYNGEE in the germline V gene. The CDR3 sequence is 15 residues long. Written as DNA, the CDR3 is TGTGCCAGCAGCCCCTACCGGGACAGCTCCTACGAGCAGTACTTC. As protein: CASSPYRDSSYEQYF.